Listed below are T cell receptor beta chains from one sample, sequenced in a study of T cells in Graves' hyperthyroidism and ophthalmopathy. One entry per CDR3 protein, called by TCRdb with MiXCR from the multiplex PCR reads. The sample carries a few hundred thousand distinct CDR3 sequences, roughly 13% recorded once. The sample taken for sequencing was blood. These receptors all stem from a woman between 18 and 30 years old with Graves' hyperthyroidism. Both conserved end residues are part of each CDR3. D genes are given only for firm matches. Clone size, where shown, is once, few, many, or a class for clones that have expanded.

abundance | j_gene | d_gene | v_gene | CDR3nt | CDR3aa
few | TRBJ2-3 | . | TRBV5-1 | TGCGCCAGCAGCCCCTCGGGTGGGGATACGCAGTATTTT | CASSPSGGDTQYF
few | TRBJ1-4 | . | TRBV19 | TGTGCCAGTAGTAGTCGACCTGCAACTAATGAAAAACTGTTTTTT | CASSSRPATNEKLFF
many | TRBJ2-5 | . | TRBV11-1 | TGTGCCAGCAGTCTCGGGGAACAAGAGACCCAGTACTTC | CASSLGEQETQYF
many | TRBJ1-1 | . | TRBV9 | TGTGCCAGCAGCGTAGTTGCAGGGATGAACACTGAAGCTTTCTTT | CASSVVAGMNTEAFF
many | TRBJ2-7 | . | TRBV28 | TGTGCCAGCAGTCCCGCCGGAGGGGATGAGCAGTACTTC | CASSPAGGDEQYF
many | TRBJ2-3 | TRBD2 | TRBV20-1 | TGCAGTGCTAGTAGACTAGCGGGAGACACAGATACGCAGTATTTT | CSASRLAGDTDTQYF
many | TRBJ1-1 | . | TRBV29-1 | TGCAGCGTAGCAGGGAAAATGAACACTGAAGCTTTCTTT | CSVAGKMNTEAFF
many | TRBJ2-7 | TRBD2 | TRBV9 | TGTGCCAGCAGCGGAGGGACTAGCGGATCCTACGAGCAGTACTTC | CASSGGTSGSYEQYF
many | TRBJ1-1 | . | TRBV18 | TGTGCCAGCTCACTTGGGGGATATATGAACACTGAAGCTTTCTTT | CASSLGGYMNTEAFF
. | TRBJ2-3 | TRBD2 | TRBV7-3 | TGTGCCAGCAGCTTCCCCCTACCTAGCGGGAGGGAAGGCACAGATACGCAGTATTTT | CASSFPLPSGREGTDTQYF
few | TRBJ2-1 | TRBD2 | TRBV5-1 | TGCGCCAGCAGCTTGATCGTACTAGCGGGTGTCGCCTACAATGAGCAGTTCTTC | CASSLIVLAGVAYNEQFF
many | TRBJ2-1 | . | TRBV27 | TGTGCCAGCAGTTTCGCGCGGGGTCTGAGCAATGAGCAGTTCTTC | CASSFARGLSNEQFF
few | TRBJ2-6 | . | TRBV5-6 | TGTGCCAGCAGCTTGGCACGGGCCGGGTTCGGGGCCAACGTCCTGACTTTC | CASSLARAGFGANVLTF
. | TRBJ1-4 | . | TRBV4-3 | TGCGCCAGCAGCCGAGGAGGGGACGGGGGTGAAAAACTGTTTTTT | CASSRGGDGGEKLFF
many | TRBJ2-7 | . | TRBV12-3/TRBV12-4 | TGTGCCAGCAGTTCCCTTTCGACCTACGAGCAGTACTTC | CASSSLSTYEQYF
. | TRBJ2-7 | TRBD2 | TRBV5-4 | TGTGCCAGCAGCAAACTAGCGGGAGTTGGCGAGCAGTACTTC | CASSKLAGVGEQYF
many | TRBJ2-1 | . | TRBV12-3/TRBV12-4 | TGTGCCAGCAGCCCCGGGACCGTAATTAACAATGAGCAGTTCTTC | CASSPGTVINNEQFF
. | TRBJ2-6 | TRBD2 | TRBV5-1 | TGCGCCAGCAGCTTACGGACGCGGGAGAACTCTGGGGCCAACGTCCTGACTTTC | CASSLRTRENSGANVLTF
. | TRBJ2-6 | . | TRBV5-1 | TGCGCCAGCAGCTTGGATGTCTCTGGGGCCAACGTCCTGACTTTC | CASSLDVSGANVLTF
many | TRBJ2-3 | TRBD2 | TRBV27 | TGTGCCAGCAGTTTAGGGACTAGCGGAGATACGCAGTATTTT | CASSLGTSGDTQYF
many | TRBJ2-2 | . | TRBV3-1 | TGTGCCAGCAGCCAGGCCGGGACTACCGGGGAGCTGTTTTTT | CASSQAGTTGELFF
many | TRBJ1-4 | . | TRBV28 | TGTGCCAGCAGTTCTCCTGGCAGTAATGAAAAACTGTTTTTT | CASSSPGSNEKLFF